Ten or more counts support the clone carrying this T cell receptor (beta chain). The antigen is not known. Amplification targeted the TCR beta CDR3 regions, with RNA transcripts as the source material. RT-PCR was first run with HTBI primers, then multiplex PCR in a second round. TCRdb reanalysed the multiplex PCR reads using MiXCR and keeps one entry per CDR3 protein. This sample has roughly 400,000 distinct CDR3 sequences, with about 17% found just once. The record originates from a study of Graves' ophthalmopathy and Graves' hyperthyroidism. The CDR3 covers 17 residues. Germline V CDR1 and CDR2: DFQATT, SNEGSKA (reference sequence). The germline V and J ends were trimmed by 1 base and 1 base, with 17 bases remaining between them. Study-wide points: With approximately 88% sensitivity and around 81% specificity, a 13-signature model separated ophthalmopathy from stable hyperthyroidism. Blood also held most thyroid clonotypes expanded above 0.001 frequency. Progression of ophthalmopathy was predicted by the model with 65% to 71% sensitivity and roughly 74% specificity.

Stable hyperthyroidism referred to disease that showed no ophthalmopathy within 18 months of follow-up. This chain uses TRBV20-1 with TRBJ1-5; the D gene is possibly TRBD1 (6 bases). The source of this sequence is an adult woman with stable Graves' hyperthyroidism. Sequencing was carried out using peripheral blood. This CDR3 is CSARVPQGELSNQPQHF. In nucleotides, the CDR3 is TGCAGTGCTAGAGTACCACAGGGAGAGCTAAGCAATCAGCCCCAGCATTTT.